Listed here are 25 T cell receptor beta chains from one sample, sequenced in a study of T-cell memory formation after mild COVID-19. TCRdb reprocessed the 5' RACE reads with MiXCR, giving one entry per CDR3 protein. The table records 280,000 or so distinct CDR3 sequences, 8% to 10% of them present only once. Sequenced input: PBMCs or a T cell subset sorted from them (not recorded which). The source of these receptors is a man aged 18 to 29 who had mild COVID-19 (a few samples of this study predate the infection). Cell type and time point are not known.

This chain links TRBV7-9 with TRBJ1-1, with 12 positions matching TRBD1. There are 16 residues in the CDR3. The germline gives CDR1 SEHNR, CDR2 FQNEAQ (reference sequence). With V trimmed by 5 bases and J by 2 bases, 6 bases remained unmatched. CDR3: CASSPGTGGFNTEAFF. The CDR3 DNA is TGTGCCAGCAGCCCAGGGACAGGGGGCTTTAACACTGAAGCTTTCTTT.

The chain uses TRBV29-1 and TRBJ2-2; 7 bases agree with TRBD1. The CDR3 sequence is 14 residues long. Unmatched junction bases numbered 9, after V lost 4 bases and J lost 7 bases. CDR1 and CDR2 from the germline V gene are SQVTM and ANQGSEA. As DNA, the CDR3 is TGCAGCGTTGCGGAAGACAGGGCGGGCGGGGAGCTGTTTTTT. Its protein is CSVAEDRAGGELFF.

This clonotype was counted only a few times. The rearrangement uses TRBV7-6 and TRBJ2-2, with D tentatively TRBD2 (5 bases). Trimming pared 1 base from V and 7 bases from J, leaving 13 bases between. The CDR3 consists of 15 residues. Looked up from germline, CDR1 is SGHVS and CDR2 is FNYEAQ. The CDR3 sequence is CASSLGAAGSGELFF. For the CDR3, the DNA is TGTGCCAGCAGCTTAGGGGCGGCGGGCAGCGGGGAGCTGTTTTTT. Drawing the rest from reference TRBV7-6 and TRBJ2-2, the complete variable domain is GAGVSQSPRYKVTKRGQDVALRCDPISGHVSLYWYRQALGQGPEFLTYFNYEAQQDKSGLPNDRFSAERPEGSISTLTIQRTEQRDSAMYRCASSLGAAGSGELFFGEGSRLTVL.

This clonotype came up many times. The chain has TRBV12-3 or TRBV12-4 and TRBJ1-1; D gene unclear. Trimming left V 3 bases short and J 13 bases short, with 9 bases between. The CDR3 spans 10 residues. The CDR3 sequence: CASSLVAVFF. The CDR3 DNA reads TGTGCCAGCAGTTTGGTGGCGGTTTTCTTT.

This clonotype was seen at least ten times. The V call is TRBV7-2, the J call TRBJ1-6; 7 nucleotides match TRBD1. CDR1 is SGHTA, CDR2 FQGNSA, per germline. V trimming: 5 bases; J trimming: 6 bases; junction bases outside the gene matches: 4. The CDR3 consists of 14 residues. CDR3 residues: CASSPQGFNSPLHF. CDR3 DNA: TGTGCCAGCAGCCCACAGGGGTTTAATTCACCCCTCCACTTT.

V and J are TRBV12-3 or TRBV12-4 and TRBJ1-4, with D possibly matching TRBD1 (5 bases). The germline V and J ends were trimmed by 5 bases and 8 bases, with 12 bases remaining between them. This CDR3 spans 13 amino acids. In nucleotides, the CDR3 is TGTGCCAGCAGTGGGGGTATGGGGGAAAAACTGTTTTTT. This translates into CASSGGMGEKLFF.

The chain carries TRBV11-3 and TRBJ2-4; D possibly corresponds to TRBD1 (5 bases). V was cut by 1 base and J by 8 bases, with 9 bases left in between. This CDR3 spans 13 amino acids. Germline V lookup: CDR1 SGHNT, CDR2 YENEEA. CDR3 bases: TGTGCCAGCAGCTTAGGGGGCCGTGACATTCAGTACTTC. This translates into CASSLGGRDIQYF.

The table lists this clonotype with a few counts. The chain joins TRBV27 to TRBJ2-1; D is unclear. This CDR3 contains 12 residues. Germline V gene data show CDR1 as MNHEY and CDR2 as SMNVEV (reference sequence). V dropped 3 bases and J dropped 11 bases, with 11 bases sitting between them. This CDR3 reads CASSFGRKKQFF. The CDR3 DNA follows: TGTGCCAGCAGTTTTGGACGGAAAAAGCAGTTCTTC.

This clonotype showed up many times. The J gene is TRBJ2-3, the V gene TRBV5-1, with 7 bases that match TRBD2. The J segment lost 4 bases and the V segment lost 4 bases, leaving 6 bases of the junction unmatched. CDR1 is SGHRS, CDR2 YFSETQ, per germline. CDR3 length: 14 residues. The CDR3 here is CASSMGAGPDTQYF. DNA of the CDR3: TGCGCCAGCAGCATGGGAGCGGGGCCAGATACGCAGTATTTT.

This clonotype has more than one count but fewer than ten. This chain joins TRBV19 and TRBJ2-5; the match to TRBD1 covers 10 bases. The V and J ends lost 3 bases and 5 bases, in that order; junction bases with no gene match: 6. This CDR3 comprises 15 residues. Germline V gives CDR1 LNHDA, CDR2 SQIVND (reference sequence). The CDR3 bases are TGTGCCAGTAGTATTTGGACAGGGGGATTGGAGACCCAGTACTTC. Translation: CASSIWTGGLETQYF.

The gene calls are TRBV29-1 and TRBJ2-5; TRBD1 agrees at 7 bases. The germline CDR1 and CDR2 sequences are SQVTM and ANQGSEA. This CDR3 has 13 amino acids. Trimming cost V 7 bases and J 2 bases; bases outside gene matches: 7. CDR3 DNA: TGCAGCGCCAGGGGACAGACTCAAGAGACCCAGTACTTC. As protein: CSARGQTQETQYF.

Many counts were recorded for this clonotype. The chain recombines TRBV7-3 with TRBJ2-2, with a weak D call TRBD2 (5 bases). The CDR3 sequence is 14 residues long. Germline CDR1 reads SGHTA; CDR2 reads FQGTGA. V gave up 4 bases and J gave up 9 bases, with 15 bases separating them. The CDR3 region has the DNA TGTGCCAGCAGCTCCGACGGGATGTCGCGGGAGCTGTTTTTT. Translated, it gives CASSSDGMSRELFF.

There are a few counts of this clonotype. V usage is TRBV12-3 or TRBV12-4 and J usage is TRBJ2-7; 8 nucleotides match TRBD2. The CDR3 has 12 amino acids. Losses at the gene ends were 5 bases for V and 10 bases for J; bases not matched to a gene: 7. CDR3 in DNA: TGTGCCAGCAGTCCCACCGGGGGGGAACAGTACTTC. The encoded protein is CASSPTGGEQYF.

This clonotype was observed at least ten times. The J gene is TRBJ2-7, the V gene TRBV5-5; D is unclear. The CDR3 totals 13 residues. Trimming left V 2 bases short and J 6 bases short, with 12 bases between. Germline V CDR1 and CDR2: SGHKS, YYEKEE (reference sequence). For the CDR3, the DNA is TGTGCCAGCAGCTTTATACGCAAGGCCGAGCAGTACTTC. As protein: CASSFIRKAEQYF.

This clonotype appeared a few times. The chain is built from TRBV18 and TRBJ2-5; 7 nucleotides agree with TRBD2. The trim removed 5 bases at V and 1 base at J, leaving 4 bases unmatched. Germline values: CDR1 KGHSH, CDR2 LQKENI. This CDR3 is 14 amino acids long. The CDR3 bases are TGTGCCAGCTCATCGACTAGCCCCCAAGAGACCCAGTACTTC. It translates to CASSSTSPQETQYF. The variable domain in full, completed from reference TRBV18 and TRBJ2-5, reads NAGVMQNPRHLVRRRGQEARLRCSPMKGHSHVYWYRQLPEEGLKFMVYLQKENIIDESGMPKERFSAEFPKEGPSILRIQQVVRGDSAAYFCASSSTSPQETQYFGPGTRLLVL.

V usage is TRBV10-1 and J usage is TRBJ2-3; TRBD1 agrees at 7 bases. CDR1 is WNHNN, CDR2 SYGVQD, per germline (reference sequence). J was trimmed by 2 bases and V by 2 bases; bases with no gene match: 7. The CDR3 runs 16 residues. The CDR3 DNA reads TGCGCCAGCAGTGAGGGCCGGGACAGCCTCACAGATACGCAGTATTTT. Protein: CASSEGRDSLTDTQYF.

CDR3: CASRGPGQGRNEQFF. The DNA of the CDR3 is TGTGCCAGCAGGGGACCGGGACAGGGGAGGAATGAGCAGTTCTTC. V gene TRBV12-3 or TRBV12-4 combines with J gene TRBJ2-1; 10 bases are shared with TRBD1. Unmatched junction bases numbered 9, after V lost 6 bases and J lost 7 bases. This CDR3 region has 15 residues.

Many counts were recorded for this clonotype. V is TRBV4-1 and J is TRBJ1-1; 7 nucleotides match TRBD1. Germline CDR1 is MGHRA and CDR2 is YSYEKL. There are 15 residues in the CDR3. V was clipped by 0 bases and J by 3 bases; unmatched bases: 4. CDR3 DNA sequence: TGCGCCAGCAGCCAAGAGGGACAGTCTGACACTGAAGCTTTCTTT. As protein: CASSQEGQSDTEAFF.

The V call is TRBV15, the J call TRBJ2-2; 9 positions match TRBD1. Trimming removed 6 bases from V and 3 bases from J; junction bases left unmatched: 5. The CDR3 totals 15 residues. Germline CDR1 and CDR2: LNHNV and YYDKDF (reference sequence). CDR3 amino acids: CATRPGTGYTGELFF. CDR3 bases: TGTGCCACCAGACCCGGGACAGGGTACACCGGGGAGCTGTTTTTT.

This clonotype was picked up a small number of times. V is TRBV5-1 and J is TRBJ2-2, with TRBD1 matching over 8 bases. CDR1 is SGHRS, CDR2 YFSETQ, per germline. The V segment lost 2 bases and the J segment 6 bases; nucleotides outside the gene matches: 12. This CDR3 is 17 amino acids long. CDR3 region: CASSFRGQGNGPGELFF. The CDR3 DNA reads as TGCGCCAGCAGCTTCAGGGGGCAGGGGAACGGACCCGGGGAGCTGTTTTTT. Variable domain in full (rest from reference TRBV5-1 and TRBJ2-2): KAGVTQTPRYLIKTRGQQVTLSCSPISGHRSVSWYQQTPGQGLQFLFEYFSETQRNKGNFPGRFSGRQFSNSRSEMNVSTLELGDSALYLCASSFRGQGNGPGELFFGEGSRLTVL.

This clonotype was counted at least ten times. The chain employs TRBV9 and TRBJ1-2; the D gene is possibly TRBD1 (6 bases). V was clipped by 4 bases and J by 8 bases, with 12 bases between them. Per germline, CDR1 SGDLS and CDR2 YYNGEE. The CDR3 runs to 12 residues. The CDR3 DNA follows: TGTGCCAGCAGCTCCACAGGGAACGGCTACACCTTC. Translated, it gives CASSSTGNGYTF. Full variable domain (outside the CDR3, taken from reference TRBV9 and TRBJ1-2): DSGVTQTPKHLITATGQRVTLRCSPRSGDLSVYWYQQSLDQGLQFLIQYYNGEERAKGNILERFSAQQFPDLHSELNLSSLELGDSALYFCASSSTGNGYTFGSGTRLTVV.

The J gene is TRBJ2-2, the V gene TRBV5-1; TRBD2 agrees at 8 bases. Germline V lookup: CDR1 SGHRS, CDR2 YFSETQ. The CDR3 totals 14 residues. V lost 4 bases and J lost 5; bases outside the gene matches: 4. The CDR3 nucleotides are TGCGCCAGCAGCCCGAGACTAGCGACCGGGGAGCTGTTTTTT. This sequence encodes CASSPRLATGELFF.

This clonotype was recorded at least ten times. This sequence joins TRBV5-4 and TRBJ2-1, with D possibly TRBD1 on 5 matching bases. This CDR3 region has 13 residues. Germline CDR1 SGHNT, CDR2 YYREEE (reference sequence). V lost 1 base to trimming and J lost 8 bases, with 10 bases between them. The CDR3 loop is CASSLHGAYEQFF. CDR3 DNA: TGTGCCAGCAGCTTGCATGGGGCATATGAGCAGTTCTTC.

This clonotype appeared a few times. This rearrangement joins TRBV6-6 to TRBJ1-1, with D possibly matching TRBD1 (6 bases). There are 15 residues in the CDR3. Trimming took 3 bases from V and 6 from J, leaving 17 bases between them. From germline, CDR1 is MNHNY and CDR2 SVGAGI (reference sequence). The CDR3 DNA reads TGTGCCAGCAGTTATTCGAACAGGGTTAGGGCTGAAGCTTTCTTT. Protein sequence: CASSYSNRVRAEAFF.

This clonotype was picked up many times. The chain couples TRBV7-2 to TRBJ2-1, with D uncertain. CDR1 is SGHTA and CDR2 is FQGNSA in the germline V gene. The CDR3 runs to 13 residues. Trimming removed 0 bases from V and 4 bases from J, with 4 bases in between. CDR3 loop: CASSLAQYNEQFF. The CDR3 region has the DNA TGTGCCAGCAGCTTAGCCCAATACAATGAGCAGTTCTTC.